A selection of T cell receptor beta chains follows, all from one sample in a study of beta chain features in type 1 diabetes. Clones were sequenced by immunoSEQ multiplex PCR, and TCRdb holds only the in-frame ones, with some missing. The sample has about 250,000 clones; 11% are singletons. Sequenced: naive CD4+ T cells from blood. Receptors were obtained from a young man with type 1 diabetes. Both conserved end residues are part of each CDR3. D genes are given only for firm matches. Size values are once, few and many counts, or a class for expanded clones, and some rows have none.

>14|TRBJ2-7|TRBV7-9|-|TRBD2
CASSLEGLAGGTYF
TGTGCCAGCAGCTTAGAAGGACTAGCGGGGGGTACGTACTTC
>15|TRBJ2-3|TRBV7-2|few|-
CASNIRTGYTDTQYF
TGTGCCAGCAACATCAGAACAGGGTATACAGATACGCAGTATTTT
>13|TRBJ1-1|TRBV5-1|-|-
CASSIDRTDEAFF
TGCGCCAGCAGCATTGACCGGACAGATGAAGCTTTCTTT
>14|TRBJ1-5|TRBV15|-|-
CATSRVDTNQPQHF
TGTGCCACCAGCAGAGTGGACACTAATCAGCCCCAGCATTTT
>15|TRBJ2-7|TRBV6-5|-|TRBD1
CASSYSRGHSYEQYF
TGTGCCAGCAGTTACTCCAGGGGGCATTCCTACGAGCAGTACTTC
>11|TRBJ2-7|TRBV11-1|-|-
CASRQGGEQYF
TGTGCCAGCAGGCAGGGTGGTGAGCAGTACTTC
>16|TRBJ1-2|TRBV5-4|-|-
CASSLMDGGANYGYTF
TGTGCCAGCAGCTTGATGGACGGGGGTGCGAACTATGGCTACACCTTC
>14|TRBJ2-2|TRBV7-6|-|-
CASSLASGAGELFF
TGTGCCAGCAGCTTAGCATCGGGGGCCGGGGAGCTGTTTTTT
>14|TRBJ2-3|TRBV2|few|TRBD2
CASSARLAEDTQYF
TGTGCCAGCAGTGCAAGGCTAGCGGAAGATACGCAGTATTTT
>18|TRBJ2-1|TRBV5-1|-|TRBD2
CASSLTPNRLAGDNEQFF
TGCGCCAGCAGCTTGACCCCCAACCGACTAGCGGGGGACAATGAGCAGTTCTTC
>15|TRBJ2-6|TRBV9|-|-
CASSVSSSGANVLTF
TGTGCCAGCAGCGTTTCGAGCTCTGGGGCCAACGTCCTGACTTTC
>12|TRBJ1-1|TRBV6-6|few|-
CASKIEVTEAFF
TGTGCCAGCAAAATCGAGGTCACTGAAGCTTTCTTT
>11|TRBJ1-3|TRBV11-2|few|TRBD1
CASTRGYTIYF
TGTGCCAGCACCAGGGGGTACACCATATATTTT
>12|TRBJ2-1|TRBV28|-|-
CASSLLLNEQFF
TGTGCCAGCAGTTTACTTCTAAATGAGCAGTTCTTC
>16|TRBJ1-1|TRBV30|-|-
CAWNRGRGEERTEAFF
TGTGCCTGGAATCGGGGGCGGGGGGAGGAAAGGACTGAAGCTTTCTTT
>13|TRBJ1-1|TRBV2|-|TRBD1
CASHRGPHTEAFF
TGTGCCAGCCACAGGGGGCCTCACACTGAAGCTTTCTTT